This T cell receptor beta chain was found in a study of blood T cell repertoires in COVID-19. Across the study: Donors in the United States, Italy and Spain gave samples during acute or convalescent COVID-19.

This clone was seen a single time. Generated by immunoSEQ multiplex PCR, the TCRdb table keeps only in-frame clones and is missing some. The repertoire holds around 190,000 clones, 70% to 80% seen once, with about 9% in the top ten. The CDR3 totals 17 residues. Germline trimming cut 4 bases from V and 0 bases from J; bases unmatched to any gene: 9. Germline loops: CDR1 LNHDA, CDR2 SQIVND (reference sequence). Material for sequencing was peripheral blood. J is TRBJ1-5 and V is TRBV19, with 7 bases identical to TRBD1. The origin of this receptor is a woman between 50 and 59 years old with active or convalescent COVID-19. The CDR3 bases are TGTGCCAGTAGTAGGGGACAGATGTACAATAGCAATCAGCCCCAGCATTTT. Encoded protein: CASSRGQMYNSNQPQHF.